This T cell receptor beta chain was sequenced for a study of T-cell reconstitution after alpha-beta-depleted transplantation in children. The study's findings and limits: Surviving recipient T cells and intrathymic progenitors accounted for some patients' high TCRbeta diversity at day 60. By about two months after transplant, alpha-beta T cells reportedly arose from several hundred graft clones that had expanded. When one year had passed after transplant, most T-cell counts and diversity came from newly produced T cells.

Comment on this clonotype: Its specificity is not known.

Unique molecular identifiers tagged the TCRbeta library. TCRdb fed the PCR reads into MiXCR, producing one record per CDR3 protein. The table shows about 170,000 distinct CDR3 sequences, with roughly 11% occurring only once. The J segment lost 7 bases and the V segment lost 7 bases, leaving 8 bases of the junction unmatched. This CDR3 contains 13 residues. This TCR came from a boy aged 2 to 10 with acute myeloid leukemia, due to receive a stem cell transplant. The sample consisted of PBMCs, taken before TCRalphabeta/CD19-depleted stem cell transplant. V gene TRBV12-3 or TRBV12-4 combines with J gene TRBJ2-7; TRBD1 matches at 9 bases. This CDR3 reads CASIGTGFGEQYF. The CDR3 DNA is TGTGCCAGCATAGGGACAGGGTTCGGTGAGCAGTACTTC.